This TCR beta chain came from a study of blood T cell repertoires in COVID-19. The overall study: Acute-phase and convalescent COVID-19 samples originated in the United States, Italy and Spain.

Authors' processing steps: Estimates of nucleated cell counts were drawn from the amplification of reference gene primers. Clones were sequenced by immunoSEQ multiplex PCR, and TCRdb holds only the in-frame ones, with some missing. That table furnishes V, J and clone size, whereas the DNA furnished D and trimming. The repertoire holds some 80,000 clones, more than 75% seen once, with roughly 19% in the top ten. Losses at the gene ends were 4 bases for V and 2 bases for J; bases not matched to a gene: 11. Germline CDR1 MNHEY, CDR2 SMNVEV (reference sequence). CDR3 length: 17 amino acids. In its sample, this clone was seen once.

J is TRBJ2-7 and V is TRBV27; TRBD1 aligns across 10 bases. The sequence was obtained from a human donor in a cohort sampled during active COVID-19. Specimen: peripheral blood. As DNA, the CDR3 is TGTGCCAGCAGTTCAGTCCCCGGGACAGGGGTTGCCTACGAGCAGTACTTC. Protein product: CASSSVPGTGVAYEQYF.